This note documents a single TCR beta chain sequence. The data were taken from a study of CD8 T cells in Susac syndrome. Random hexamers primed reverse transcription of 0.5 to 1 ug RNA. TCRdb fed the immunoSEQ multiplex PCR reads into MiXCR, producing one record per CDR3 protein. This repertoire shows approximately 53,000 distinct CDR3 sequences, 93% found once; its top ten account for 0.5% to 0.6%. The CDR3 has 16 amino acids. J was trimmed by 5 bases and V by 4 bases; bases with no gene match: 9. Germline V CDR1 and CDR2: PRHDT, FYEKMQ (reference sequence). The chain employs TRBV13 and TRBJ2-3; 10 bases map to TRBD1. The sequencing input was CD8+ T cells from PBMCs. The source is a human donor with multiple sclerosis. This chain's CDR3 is CASSSYGQGEQDTQYF. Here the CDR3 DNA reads TGTGCCAGCAGCTCCTACGGACAGGGGGAACAAGATACGCAGTATTTT.